A selection of T cell receptor beta chains follows, all from one sample in a study of CD4 T cells in relation to SARS-CoV-2 and coronaviruses. Using immunoSEQ multiplex PCR, the repertoire was profiled, and TCRdb retains in-frame clones only, with some absent. The table lists more than 35,000 clones, under 80% of them singletons. Their antigens remain unidentified. The specimen was memory CD4+ T cells from PBMCs, cultured in vitro. The origin of the receptors is an adult with COVID-19. The CDR3 runs from the conserved cysteine through the conserved F or W. The order of the fields is clone size, J gene, D gene, V gene, CDR3 protein, CDR3 DNA. The D gene is left open where the match is weak. Size is stated for part of the rows, as once, few or many counts, or as a class when the clone is expanded.

NA	TRBJ1-5	NA	TRBV5-8	CASIEGLSGRNYQPQHF	TGTGCCAGCATAGAGGGACTTTCCGGACGGAACTATCAGCCCCAGCATTTT
NA	TRBJ2-2	TRBD2	TRBV24-1	CATSARGLADNTGELFF	TGTGCCACCAGTGCACGGGGACTAGCTGATAACACCGGGGAGCTGTTTTTT
once	TRBJ2-5	NA	TRBV13	CASSLSGSGLETQYF	TGTGCCAGCAGCTTATCGGGTAGCGGTCTAGAGACCCAGTACTTC
few	TRBJ2-7	TRBD1	TRBV11-1	CASSGQGREQYF	TGTGCCAGCAGCGGACAGGGACGAGAGCAGTACTTC
NA	TRBJ1-2	TRBD1	TRBV5-1	CASSARLIGRGPLWYGYTF	TGCGCCAGCAGCGCCCGACTCATCGGCAGGGGGCCGCTTTGGTATGGCTACACCTTC
NA	TRBJ2-7	NA	TRBV19	CASREKSDGEQYF	TGTGCCAGTAGGGAGAAATCGGACGGCGAGCAGTACTTC
NA	TRBJ1-2	NA	TRBV29-1	CSAPLIRGAANYGYTF	TGCAGCGCCCCACTGATCCGGGGAGCAGCTAACTATGGCTACACCTTC
NA	TRBJ2-3	NA	TRBV3-1/TRBV3-2	CASSPRTGTDTQYF	TGTGCCAGCAGCCCTAGGACAGGCACAGATACGCAGTATTTT
NA	TRBJ1-3	TRBD1	TRBV14	CASSQGARTGKAGNTIYF	TGTGCCAGCAGCCAAGGAGCTCGGACAGGGAAGGCTGGAAACACCATATATTTT
few	TRBJ1-6	NA	TRBV28	CASSRISNSPLHF	TGTGCCAGCAGTCGGATATCTAATTCACCCCTCCACTTT
NA	TRBJ2-1	NA	TRBV28	CASKSGNNEQFF	TGTGCCAGCAAGAGCGGTAACAATGAGCAGTTCTTC
NA	TRBJ1-4	NA	TRBV30	CAWSVLGAWANEKLFF	TGTGCCTGGAGTGTACTAGGGGCATGGGCTAATGAAAAACTGTTTTTT
NA	TRBJ2-2	TRBD2	TRBV27	CASSTLLAGGPLYTGELFF	TGTGCCAGCAGTACCCTACTAGCGGGAGGGCCTCTGTACACCGGGGAGCTGTTTTTT
NA	TRBJ2-2	NA	TRBV11-2	CASVGGSNAGTGELFF	TGTGCCAGCGTAGGTGGGAGTAACGCGGGCACCGGGGAGCTGTTTTTT
NA	TRBJ1-2	NA	TRBV30	CAWTLGAGGYTF	TGTGCCTGGACTCTGGGGGCCGGAGGCTACACCTTC
NA	TRBJ1-6	TRBD1	TRBV20-1	CSAPGQGAFHF	TGCAGTGCCCCGGGACAGGGGGCCTTCCACTTT
NA	TRBJ2-3	TRBD2	TRBV5-4	CASSLVGLASDTQYF	TGTGCCAGCAGCTTGGTAGGACTAGCATCGGATACGCAGTATTTT
NA	TRBJ2-7	NA	TRBV6-6	CASRQFHYEQYF	TGTGCCAGCAGACAGTTCCACTACGAGCAGTACTTC
once	TRBJ2-3	TRBD2	TRBV25-1	CASRITSGRPGGTDTQYF	TGTGCCAGCAGAATCACTAGCGGGAGGCCGGGGGGGACAGATACGCAGTATTTT
NA	TRBJ2-1	NA	TRBV19	CASSIFNEQFF	TGTGCCAGTAGTATATTCAATGAGCAGTTCTTC
NA	TRBJ2-1	NA	TRBV5-6	CASSLIQGTGEQFF	TGTGCCAGCAGCCTTATACAGGGGACTGGTGAGCAGTTCTTC
NA	TRBJ2-1	TRBD2	TRBV11-2	CASSPGTSGRRVGSEQFF	TGTGCCAGCAGCCCAGGGACTAGCGGGAGACGGGTGGGTAGTGAGCAGTTCTTC
NA	TRBJ2-7	NA	TRBV28	CASGLRPVYEQYF	TGTGCCAGTGGGTTGAGGCCTGTGTACGAGCAGTACTTC
NA	TRBJ1-1	NA	TRBV5-4	CASSYLGTANTEAFF	TGTGCCAGCAGTTACTTAGGGACTGCGAACACTGAAGCTTTCTTT
NA	TRBJ1-2	TRBD1	TRBV3-1/TRBV3-2	CASSQEGTGIFYGYTF	TGTGCCAGCAGCCAGGAAGGGACAGGGATTTTCTATGGCTACACCTTC
NA	TRBJ2-1	NA	TRBV24-1	CATSDPPGYEQFF	TGTGCCACCAGTGACCCGCCGGGATATGAGCAGTTCTTC
NA	TRBJ1-1	NA	TRBV7-3	CASSTRQNPEAFF	TGTGCCAGCAGCACCCGACAGAACCCTGAAGCTTTCTTT
few	TRBJ2-3	TRBD1	TRBV6-4	CASSDSGQGSDTQYF	TGTGCCAGCAGTGACTCGGGACAGGGGTCAGATACGCAGTATTTT
NA	TRBJ2-5	TRBD2	TRBV11-2	CASSPWGTSFGETQYF	TGTGCCAGCAGCCCTTGGGGGACTAGCTTCGGGGAGACCCAGTACTTC
NA	TRBJ2-1	NA	TRBV5-4	CASSLGRQKQFF	TGTGCCAGCAGCTTGGGGCGGCAGAAGCAGTTCTTC
once	TRBJ1-3	NA	TRBV7-9	CASSYQGTSSGNTIYF	TGTGCCAGCAGCTACCAAGGGACCTCCTCTGGAAACACCATATATTTT